The rows below give T cell receptor beta chains drawn from one sample of a study of CD8+ T cells in alopecia areata. Libraries were prepared by immunoSEQ multiplex PCR; TCRdb keeps only in-frame clonotypes and omits some of them. The sample contains around 16,000 clones, 50% to 75% of which appear only once. The specimen sequenced was skin. All receptors come from a human donor with alopecia areata. Both conserved end residues are part of each CDR3. D genes are given only for firm matches. A clone size is listed for some rows: how often the clone was seen (once, few, many), or a class if it is expanded.

V	length	size	D	J	CDR3	DNA
TRBV5-4	19	NA	NA	TRBJ2-1	CASSLGAQLGASSYNEQFF	TGTGCCAGCAGCTTGGGGGCCCAATTAGGTGCTAGCTCCTACAATGAGCAGTTCTTC
TRBV7-9	12	medium-sized	NA	TRBJ2-5	CASGGLQETQYF	TGTGCCAGCGGAGGACTCCAAGAGACCCAGTACTTC
TRBV2	13	NA	NA	TRBJ2-2	CASNLWNTGELFF	TGTGCCAGCAATTTGTGGAACACCGGGGAGCTGTTTTTT
TRBV4-2	20	NA	TRBD1	TRBJ1-3	CASSQDLTLDPGQAGNTIYF	TGTGCCAGCAGCCAAGATCTGACACTCGACCCGGGACAGGCTGGAAACACCATATATTTT
TRBV2	15	NA	TRBD1	TRBJ1-2	CASRGSTGNHYGYTF	TGTGCCAGCAGGGGGTCGACAGGGAACCACTATGGCTACACCTTC
TRBV6-5	13	once	NA	TRBJ1-1	CASSATPTGEAFF	TGTGCCAGCAGTGCCACCCCGACGGGTGAAGCTTTCTTT
TRBV7-9	16	NA	NA	TRBJ2-3	CASSLWAGANTDTQYF	TGTGCCAGCAGCTTATGGGCGGGGGCGAACACAGATACGCAGTATTTT
TRBV6-5	14	NA	NA	TRBJ2-7	CASSYSQEGAEQYF	TGTGCCAGCAGTTACTCACAGGAGGGCGCGGAGCAGTACTTC
TRBV7-3	16	NA	TRBD2	TRBJ2-2	CASSPVGSSGTRELFF	TGTGCCAGCAGTCCCGTCGGGTCTAGCGGGACGAGGGAGCTGTTTTTT
TRBV28	15	NA	TRBD2	TRBJ2-1	CASSIAGGPGNEQFF	TGTGCCAGTTCGATAGCGGGAGGGCCGGGTAATGAGCAGTTCTTC
TRBV7-9	14	NA	NA	TRBJ1-2	CASSHGRAPIGYTF	TGTGCCAGCAGCCATGGACGGGCCCCCATTGGCTACACCTTC
TRBV6-6	15	few	NA	TRBJ1-6	CASSTLSSYNSPLHF	TGTGCCAGCAGTACATTAAGCTCCTATAATTCACCCCTCCACTTT
TRBV7-6	16	NA	NA	TRBJ1-4	CASSLLRSSRSEKLFF	TGTGCCAGCAGCTTACTACGCAGTTCGCGGAGTGAAAAACTGTTTTTT